Ten or more counts support the clone carrying this TCR beta chain. The antigen is not known. The same CDR3 is also encoded by other DNA sequences in this sample. The data were obtained in a study of beta chain features in type 1 diabetes. Study context: Summed over all samples, the examined sorted cells came to roughly 110 million. Study-level findings and limits: Shorter TCRB CDR3s, moderately but significantly so, were found in Type 1 diabetes patients in all four CD4+ subsets. Cells with high TCR expression could be over-represented when cDNA is sequenced. VDJ junctions sequenced from type 1 diabetes patients showed fewer insertions and more deletions.

The single heparinised draw taken from each donor contained roughly 100 mL of blood on average. Sequenced material consisted of expressed TCRB transcripts (all of the isolated RNA was reverse transcribed). TCRdb's copy holds only in-frame clones and misses some; the assay was immunoSEQ multiplex PCR. The sample gives just under 150,000 clones, about 12% of which show up once; about 1.3% is in the top ten. The sequence came from a man aged 18 to 30 with type 1 diabetes. Input material: central memory CD4+ T cells from blood.

The CDR3 region is CASGSTDTQYF. The CDR3 DNA sequence: TGTGCCAGCGGGAGCACAGATACGCAGTATTTT. The J gene is TRBJ2-3, the V gene TRBV7-3; D unclear. Trimming cost V 8 bases and J 0 bases, with 3 bases left between them. The germline V gene encodes CDR1 SGHTA and CDR2 FQGTGA. CDR3 length: 11 amino acids. Complete variable domain (other parts from reference TRBV7-3 and TRBJ2-3): GAGVSQTPSNKVTEKGKYVELRCDPISGHTALYWYRQSLGQGPEFLIYFQGTGAADDSGLPNDRFFAVRPEGSVSTLKIQRTERGDSAVYLCASGSTDTQYFGPGTRLTVL.